Below, one T cell receptor beta chain is given with its context. This clone's antigen is unknown. No quality values exist for individual bases; no much larger clone is one base distant. V and J are truncated by 0 bases and 1 base respectively, leaving an intervening sequence of 7 bases. The CDR3 goes from the cysteine to the phenylalanine over 14 residues. The CDR3 DNA has 42 bases and is translated from base 1. The germline V gene (reference sequence) provides CDR1 DFQATT and CDR2 SNEGSKA. The time point label corresponds to: blood at routine non-recurrence follow-up after resection. Without any cell sorting, TCR sequencing was performed on whole RNA extracted either from tumor and nontumor lung tissue or from cryopreserved PBMC samples. Only patients with enough RNA available from two or more tumor regions were chosen for TCR sequencing. Receptor libraries were prepared by 5' RACE. Sequenced using a NextSeq 500. To allow correction of PCR and sequencing errors, the TCR library protocol tagged every TCR cDNA molecule with a unique molecular identifier. The authors processed their data as follows. TCR identification, UMI-based error correction and CDR3 extraction were all carried out with Decombinator tools. Expanded TCRs were defined as those above a frequency of 2 per 1,000, corresponding to the top 1% of the tumor frequency distribution. Renyi diversity was computed with the R vegan package after each repertoire had been subsampled 100 times to 5,000 TCRs. CDR3 similarity networks were built from amino acid triplet string-kernel similarity, with CDR3s being connected when pairwise similarity was above 0.82. TCRdb handled the public reads itself, with Q25 trimming in fastp and clone calling in MiXCR, and kept productive beta chains. Every distinct CDR3 protein forms one entry, paired with its most common genes and DNA. The V and J calls and clone size are TCRdb's, not the authors'. Across this sample there are 35,000 to 45,000 distinct CDR3 sequences, with roughly 20% seen only once. The ten largest clonotypes hold about 7.7% of the sample.

This specimen comes from a study of spatial heterogeneity in lung cancer (dated by TCRdb to 2018 to 2020). About the investigation overall: The donors were about 71 patients from the lung TRACERx cohort who had early-stage, untreated non-small cell lung cancer. The study quantitatively compared TCR alpha and beta repertoires across multiple tumor regions, matched nontumor lung and blood in non-small cell lung cancer. Both alpha and beta chains were TCR-sequenced in 200 or so tumor regions, under 85 matched nontumor lung samples and 56 PBMC samples obtained at surgery. In the raw uncorrected reads, each unique combination of TCR and UMI appeared more than ten times on average. TCR repertoire features were related to nonsynonymous mutation counts determined by whole-exome sequencing of tumor tissue. Follow-up PBMC samples were sequenced whenever available, with the median time to follow-up being around two years after resection. Beta-chain transcripts were consistently detected in greater numbers than alpha-chain transcripts, which likely reflected higher beta-chain transcript abundance.

Broad study findings and their caveats: Ubiquitous expanded tumor TCRs showed up in blood more often at tumor resection than at routine follow-up. Additional single-cell paired TCR alpha and beta sequencing was considered necessary to confirm, at a functional level, the hypothesis that regional TCRs recognize regional mutations. Only 14 patients were included in comparisons of baseline and follow-up blood repertoires.

In this chain, TRBV20-1 is recombined with TRBJ1-5; no confident D gene assignment can be made. The input for sequencing was PBMCs, taken at follow-up. The sequence was collected from a female donor with early-stage non-small cell lung cancer. The CDR3: CSARDEMSNQPQHF. The base sequence is TGCAGTGCTAGAGATGAAATGAGCAATCAGCCCCAGCATTTT.